Listed below are T cell receptor beta chains from one sample, sequenced in a study of cytomegalovirus exposure and HLA in healthy donors. Using immunoSEQ multiplex PCR, the repertoire was profiled, and TCRdb retains in-frame clones only, with some absent. The table has 120,000 or so clones, 89% seen once. The sequenced sample consisted of PBMCs. The origin of the receptors is a woman aged 18-29 years in good health and CMV-seronegative. The CDR3 runs from the conserved cysteine through the conserved F or W. D genes are given only for firm matches. The size field is filled for only some rows; it gives once, few, many or a size class.

clone size: NA
V gene: TRBV5-1
J gene: TRBJ2-3
D gene: NA
CDR3 protein: CASSLAPGNIDTQYF
CDR3 DNA: TGCGCCAGCAGCTTGGCGCCAGGTAACATCGATACGCAGTATTTT

clone size: NA
V gene: TRBV5-1
J gene: TRBJ1-1
D gene: TRBD1
CDR3 protein: CASSRFEGAVLAAFF
CDR3 DNA: TGCGCCAGCAGCCGATTCGAGGGGGCGGTACTAGCAGCTTTCTTT

clone size: once
V gene: TRBV7-9
J gene: TRBJ2-2
D gene: NA
CDR3 protein: CASSPQENTGELFF
CDR3 DNA: TGTGCCAGCAGCCCCCAGGAGAACACCGGGGAGCTGTTTTTT

clone size: NA
V gene: TRBV4-3
J gene: TRBJ2-2
D gene: TRBD1
CDR3 protein: CASSQDLRGQGTGELFF
CDR3 DNA: TGCGCCAGCAGCCAAGATTTGAGGGGGCAGGGCACCGGGGAGCTGTTTTTT

clone size: NA
V gene: TRBV27
J gene: TRBJ1-3
D gene: TRBD1
CDR3 protein: CASSLTGGSGNTIYF
CDR3 DNA: TGTGCCAGCAGTTTGACAGGGGGCAGTGGAAACACCATATATTTT

clone size: NA
V gene: TRBV2
J gene: TRBJ2-5
D gene: NA
CDR3 protein: CASRVDREETQYF
CDR3 DNA: TGTGCCAGCAGGGTAGACAGAGAAGAGACCCAGTACTTC

clone size: NA
V gene: TRBV19
J gene: TRBJ2-1
D gene: TRBD2
CDR3 protein: CASRDPGTSNEQFF
CDR3 DNA: TGTGCCAGTAGAGACCCCGGGACTAGCAATGAGCAGTTCTTC

clone size: NA
V gene: TRBV6-5
J gene: TRBJ1-6
D gene: NA
CDR3 protein: CASSYSKEGGPSPLHF
CDR3 DNA: TGTGCCAGCAGTTACTCGAAGGAGGGCGGACCCTCACCCCTCCACTTT

clone size: NA
V gene: TRBV7-9
J gene: TRBJ2-7
D gene: TRBD1
CDR3 protein: CASSLSTGAYEQYF
CDR3 DNA: TGTGCCAGCAGCTTATCTACAGGGGCCTACGAGCAGTACTTC

clone size: NA
V gene: TRBV19
J gene: TRBJ2-2
D gene: TRBD1
CDR3 protein: CASSPRDRGRAGELFF
CDR3 DNA: TGTGCCAGTAGTCCCCGGGACAGGGGGCGGGCCGGGGAGCTGTTTTTT

clone size: NA
V gene: TRBV28
J gene: TRBJ2-7
D gene: TRBD2
CDR3 protein: CASTRSAGGPHEQYF
CDR3 DNA: TGTGCCAGCACGCGATCTGCGGGAGGGCCGCACGAGCAGTACTTC

clone size: NA
V gene: TRBV10-3
J gene: TRBJ2-1
D gene: NA
CDR3 protein: CAISESYRPHNEQFF
CDR3 DNA: TGTGCCATCAGTGAGTCCTACAGACCCCACAATGAGCAGTTCTTC

clone size: NA
V gene: TRBV4-1
J gene: TRBJ1-2
D gene: TRBD1
CDR3 protein: CASSPLLGGNYGYTF
CDR3 DNA: TGCGCCAGCAGCCCACTGCTAGGGGGCAACTATGGCTACACCTTC

clone size: NA
V gene: TRBV28
J gene: TRBJ1-3
D gene: TRBD1
CDR3 protein: CASSGQGAAGNTIYF
CDR3 DNA: TGTGCCAGCAGCGGACAGGGGGCGGCGGGAAACACCATATATTTT

clone size: NA
V gene: TRBV19
J gene: TRBJ1-1
D gene: TRBD1
CDR3 protein: CATCPQGGGNTEAFF
CDR3 DNA: TGTGCCACCTGCCCGCAGGGGGGCGGTAACACTGAAGCTTTCTTT

clone size: NA
V gene: TRBV14
J gene: TRBJ1-2
D gene: NA
CDR3 protein: CASSQVGSTGYGYTF
CDR3 DNA: TGTGCCAGCAGCCAAGTCGGCAGCACGGGGTATGGCTACACCTTC

clone size: NA
V gene: TRBV5-4
J gene: TRBJ2-3
D gene: TRBD2
CDR3 protein: CASSPSGGASDTQYF
CDR3 DNA: TGTGCCAGCAGCCCCAGCGGGGGGGCATCGGATACGCAGTATTTT

clone size: NA
V gene: TRBV28
J gene: TRBJ1-6
D gene: NA
CDR3 protein: CASRDLRAYNSPLHF
CDR3 DNA: TGTGCCAGCAGGGACCTCAGGGCCTATAATTCACCCCTCCACTTT

clone size: NA
V gene: TRBV2
J gene: TRBJ2-3
D gene: TRBD2
CDR3 protein: CASGTSGSTDTQYF
CDR3 DNA: TGTGCCAGCGGGACTAGCGGGAGCACAGATACGCAGTATTTT

clone size: NA
V gene: TRBV4-2
J gene: TRBJ2-2
D gene: NA
CDR3 protein: CASSQAAVLLTSGTGELFF
CDR3 DNA: TGTGCCAGCAGCCAAGCCGCGGTCTTACTTACCTCGGGCACCGGGGAGCTGTTTTTT

clone size: NA
V gene: TRBV5-1
J gene: TRBJ1-1
D gene: TRBD1
CDR3 protein: CASRLDRDAEAFF
CDR3 DNA: TGCGCCAGCAGGCTGGACAGGGACGCTGAAGCTTTCTTT

clone size: NA
V gene: TRBV9
J gene: TRBJ2-2
D gene: NA
CDR3 protein: CASSTRPTGFTGELFF
CDR3 DNA: TGTGCCAGCAGCACCCGCCCCACAGGGTTCACCGGGGAGCTGTTTTTT

clone size: NA
V gene: TRBV5-1
J gene: TRBJ2-7
D gene: NA
CDR3 protein: CASRTTGFTYEQYF
CDR3 DNA: TGCGCCAGCAGAACTACAGGATTCACCTACGAGCAGTACTTC

clone size: NA
V gene: TRBV5-6
J gene: TRBJ2-2
D gene: NA
CDR3 protein: CASSPSSAGELFF
CDR3 DNA: TGTGCCAGCAGCCCTTCTAGCGCCGGGGAGCTGTTTTTT

clone size: NA
V gene: TRBV7-3
J gene: TRBJ2-1
D gene: TRBD2
CDR3 protein: CASSLRREDSEQFF
CDR3 DNA: TGTGCCAGCAGCTTAAGACGGGAGGATAGTGAGCAGTTCTTC

clone size: NA
V gene: TRBV15
J gene: TRBJ1-5
D gene: TRBD1
CDR3 protein: CATVHLGTGRVSNQPQHF
CDR3 DNA: TGTGCCACTGTACACCTCGGGACAGGGAGAGTAAGCAATCAGCCCCAGCATTTT